This TCR beta chain was retrieved from a study of shared clonotypes between healthy human individuals. Looking at the study overall: Per-donor plates numbered three CD4 naive, three CD4 memory, two CD8 naive and one CD8 memory.

Regarding this clone: What it recognizes is unknown.

The data were produced by immunoSEQ multiplex PCR, yet TCRdb's version contains in-frame clones alone and is incomplete. The table includes around 240,000 clones, over 60% detected once. Donors, without exception, were Caucasian adults residing in Nashville, Tennessee. This CDR3 has 14 residues. The germline gives CDR1 MNHEY, CDR2 SVGAGI. V was pared by 9 bases and J by 2 bases, with 3 bases of the junction left unmatched. Study conclusions and caveats: The donor pool, a small one, limited the genetic and exposure-history diversity represented. In several donors, approximately 5% of naive CD4 clonotypes appeared in common.

This receptor was obtained from a man in his thirties or forties in good health. The sequenced material came from memory CD4+ T cells sorted from blood. Subset of the sample: CD45RA-negative fraction. The chain joins TRBV6-5 to TRBJ2-1; 11 bases map to TRBD2. CDR3 DNA: TGTGCCAGTCGACTAGCGGGACCCTACAATGAGCAGTTCTTC. The encoded protein is CASRLAGPYNEQFF.